This entry concerns a single T cell receptor (beta chain). This clonotype has a handful of counts. Its recognized antigen is unknown. Within one base of it there is no much larger clone, and no base qualities were kept. Libraries were made using PCR. DNA from cultured CD4+ T cells was subjected to TCR sequencing with the Oncomine TCR Beta short-read assay at the Johns Hopkins FTIC core. Genomic DNA was extracted from the cultured CD4+ T cells with the QIAamp micro DNA kit. Oncomine TCR Beta libraries made from cultured CD4+ T cells were pooled using unique dual indexes and sequenced on an Illumina iSeq 100. Concerning the study's data processing: Non-productive sequences were filtered out, and CDR3s that did not start with C, did not end with F or W, or were shorter than 7 amino acids were discarded. Antigen-specific clonotypes were identified with the MANAFEST web application by comparing peptide-stimulated wells with reference and other culture wells. An FDR below 0.05, an odds ratio above 5, and a productive frequency above 0.1% in at least two of three replicate wells were required for clones to be considered positive. A clonotype counted as cross-reactive if it showed significant expansion both in the SARS-CoV-2 spike wells and in at least one common cold coronavirus spike condition. Using R version 3.6.1, CDR3 homology was evaluated through Levenshtein distances (stringdist) along with unrooted phylogenetic trees (ape). TCRdb reanalyzed the raw reads on its own, using fastp at Q25 for trimming and MiXCR for clone calling, and kept in-frame beta chains. CDR3 protein duplicates are merged, each entry listing the most common genes and DNA. The V and J calls reflect TCRdb's pipeline rather than the authors' work. The sample records around 15,000 distinct CDR3 sequences, 45% to 50% of which are singletons. Of the sample, about 12% falls within the top ten clones.

CDR1 DFQATT and CDR2 SNEGSKA are derived from the germline V gene (reference sequence). The CDR3 covers 16 residues, taking in both the cysteine and the phenylalanine. Only the CDR3 region is kept as DNA, spanning 48 bases read in frame from base 1. V ends up 4 bases short and J 4 bases short, with an unmatched junction base count of 9. This specimen comes from a study of vaccination and CD4 T cells after COVID-19 (dated by TCRdb to between 2022 and 2023). Regarding the complete study: Convalescent patients had a positive SARS-CoV-2 result on nasal swab PCR, and of these patients, several had mild disease and one had severe disease. Post-COVID blood samples were collected from convalescent patients a median of around 96 days after diagnosis, with a range of about 30 to 161 days. Post-vaccine blood samples were taken a median of 72 days after the second vaccine dose, with a range of roughly 13 to 250 days. In the convalescent cohort there were six males and four females, among whom were two Hispanic individuals, seven Caucasians, two Asians and one multiracial person. The cultures were stimulated with overlapping spike peptide pools from SARS-CoV-2 and from the common cold coronaviruses HCoV-NL63, HCoV-OC43 and HCoV-229E. Each participant got two doses of either the Pfizer-BioNTech BNT162b2 vaccine (n=8) or the Moderna mRNA-1273 vaccine (n=2). Control cultures used a CEFX viral epitope pool as positive control, an HIV-1 Nef peptide pool as negative control, or no peptide. In 10 COVID-19 convalescent patients and 4 infection-naive healthy vaccine recipients, the spike-specific CD4+ TCR repertoire before mRNA vaccination was compared with the repertoire after mRNA vaccination. What the research found in general, with its limitations: Although the median number of SARS-CoV-2-reactive clonotypes went up from around 20 after infection to some 38 after vaccination, the increase was not significant. Of the vaccine-specific clones found in convalescent patients, nearly all (304 of 307) were mono-reactive for SARS-CoV-2 spike instead of being cross-reactive with common cold coronaviruses. Among the post-vaccine SARS-CoV-2-reactive clones in convalescent patients, a median about 87% showed up only after vaccination, which suggests vaccine-specific priming. The study included relatively few convalescent patients and did not analyze early timepoints after natural infection.

Taken with the paper, the label for treatment or condition translates to: approximately nine-day PBMC culture with coronavirus spike peptide pools or control peptides (ViraFEST assay). The ViraFEST assay, used in the study, expanded antigen-specific T cells with peptide pools and then identified the expanded clonotypes through TCR sequencing. The positive SARS-CoV-2 PCR tests of the convalescent patients were dated from March to December 2020, before the Alpha, Beta and Delta variants emerged in the United States. About 2 million PBMCs per well were cultured in IMDM with 5% human AB serum and 9 to 10 IU/ml IL-2, plus 10 ug/ml peptide pools. On days 3 and 7, half of the culture medium was replaced with fresh IL-2-containing medium. After around 10 days of culture, CD4+ T cells were isolated by negative selection using the EasySep CD4+ T cell isolation kit. PBMCs were separated from whole blood using Ficoll-Paque Plus gradient centrifugation and then either used fresh or cryopreserved at -140C. Each culture condition was generally run in triplicate wells.

The rearranged segments are TRBV20-1 and TRBJ2-3, with 12 bases aligning to TRBD2. The specimen was CD4+ T cells from blood, cultured in vitro. This receptor was taken from a human donor who had recovered from COVID-19. The CDR3 protein is CSATLWTSGEADTQYF. DNA sequence: TGCAGTGCTACCTTGTGGACTAGCGGGGAGGCAGATACGCAGTATTTT.